Listed below are T cell receptor beta chains from one sample, sequenced in a study of T-cell reconstitution after alpha-beta-depleted transplantation in children. In TCRdb, the PCR reads were re-called with MiXCR into one record per CDR3 protein. The table includes about 420,000 distinct CDR3 sequences, 11% detected once. The sequenced sample was PBMCs from the stem cell graft donor, obtained from the stem cell graft. These TCRs come from a human donor who donated a stem cell graft to a child with acute myeloid leukemia. Both conserved end residues are part of each CDR3. The order of the fields is V gene, CDR3 length, J gene, CDR3 protein.

V: TRBV6-4
length: 16
J: TRBJ2-1
CDR3: CASTPPGLGDYNEQFF

V: TRBV20-1
length: 12
J: TRBJ2-4
CDR3: CSARDSKNIQYF

V: TRBV5-1
length: 14
J: TRBJ2-3
CDR3: CASRWAGDTDTQYF

V: TRBV4-1
length: 18
J: TRBJ1-6
CDR3: CASSQDVPGGADNSPLHF

V: TRBV20-1
length: 17
J: TRBJ2-6
CDR3: CSAIWRSGGSGANVLTF

V: TRBV9
length: 13
J: TRBJ2-7
CDR3: CASSGGQGYEQYF

V: TRBV29-1
length: 15
J: TRBJ2-1
CDR3: CSVEGRGVGYNEQFF

V: TRBV6-1
length: 11
J: TRBJ1-2
CDR3: CASSVGDGYTF

V: TRBV5-1
length: 12
J: TRBJ2-1
CDR3: CASGLQDNEQFF

V: TRBV15
length: 16
J: TRBJ1-2
CDR3: CATSRDLFVEASGYTF

V: TRBV6-1
length: 14
J: TRBJ2-1
CDR3: CATPRTEKVNEQFF

V: TRBV20-1
length: 13
J: TRBJ1-4
CDR3: CSARIGGREKLFF

V: TRBV24-1
length: 14
J: TRBJ2-1
CDR3: CATSQAGGDNEQFF

V: TRBV12-3/TRBV12-4
length: 13
J: TRBJ1-5
CDR3: CASPLPPGLAQHF

V: TRBV30
length: 10
J: TRBJ2-7
CDR3: CACWGYEQYF

V: TRBV20-1
length: 15
J: TRBJ2-7
CDR3: CSARDEDRGRYEQYF

V: TRBV20-1
length: 13
J: TRBJ2-4
CDR3: CSARTASGNIQYF

V: TRBV7-3
length: 15
J: TRBJ2-3
CDR3: CASSELQGAGDTQYF

V: TRBV12-3/TRBV12-4
length: 16
J: TRBJ2-3
CDR3: CASSTTSGGSTDTQYF

V: TRBV20-1
length: 15
J: TRBJ2-3
CDR3: CSARDRLAGTDTQYF

V: TRBV7-2
length: 14
J: TRBJ2-1
CDR3: CASSLGPTSRLCVF

V: TRBV6-4
length: 13
J: TRBJ2-1
CDR3: CASSDVSGRVQFF

V: TRBV5-1
length: 16
J: TRBJ2-3
CDR3: CASSVRPGQGSDTQYF

V: TRBV20-1
length: 16
J: TRBJ2-1
CDR3: CSAFRDRGTSYNEQFF